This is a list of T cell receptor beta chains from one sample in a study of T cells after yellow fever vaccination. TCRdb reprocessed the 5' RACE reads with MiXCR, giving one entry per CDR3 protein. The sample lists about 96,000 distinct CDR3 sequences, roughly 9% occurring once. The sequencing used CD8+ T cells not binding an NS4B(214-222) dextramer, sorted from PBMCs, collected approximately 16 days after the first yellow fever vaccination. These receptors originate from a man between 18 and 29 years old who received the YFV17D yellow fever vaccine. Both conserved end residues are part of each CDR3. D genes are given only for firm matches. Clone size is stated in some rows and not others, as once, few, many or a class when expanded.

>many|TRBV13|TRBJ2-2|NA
TGTGCCAGCAGCTTAAGGGCGAACACCGGGGAGCTGTTTTTT
CASSLRANTGELFF
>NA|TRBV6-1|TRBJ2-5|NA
TGTGCCAGTGGACTACCAAACCAAGAGACCCAGTACTTC
CASGLPNQETQYF
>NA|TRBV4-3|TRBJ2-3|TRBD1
TGCGCCAGCAGCCAGTCCGGGACAGATCCCGTCTATACGCAGTATTTT
CASSQSGTDPVYTQYF
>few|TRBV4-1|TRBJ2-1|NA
TGCGCCAGCAGCCCGTCAGGGTTCAATGAGCAGTTCTTC
CASSPSGFNEQFF
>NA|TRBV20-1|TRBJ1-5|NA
TGCAGTGCCGGCAGGGGAGGCAATCAGCCCCAGCATTTT
CSAGRGGNQPQHF
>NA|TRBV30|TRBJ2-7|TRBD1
TGTGCCTGGAGTGGGCACGGACAGGGGGCTTTATACGAGCAGTACTTC
CAWSGHGQGALYEQYF
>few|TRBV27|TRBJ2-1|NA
TGTGCCAGCAGTCCCCGGCAGGCGGGTTACAATGAGCAGTTCTTC
CASSPRQAGYNEQFF
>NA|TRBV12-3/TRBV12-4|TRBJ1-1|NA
TGTGCCAGCACCCTCCAGGGATGGAACACTGAAGCTTTCTTT
CASTLQGWNTEAFF
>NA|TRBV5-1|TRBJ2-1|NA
TGCGCCAGCAGCTTAAGGAAGGGTGAGCAGTTCTTC
CASSLRKGEQFF
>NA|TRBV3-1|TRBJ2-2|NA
TGTGCCAGCAGCCCGCGGTGGGGACCGAACACCGGGGAGCTGTTTTTT
CASSPRWGPNTGELFF
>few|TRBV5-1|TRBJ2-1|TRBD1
TGCGCCAGCAGCCCCGGGACAGGGGAAAATGAGCAGTTCTTC
CASSPGTGENEQFF
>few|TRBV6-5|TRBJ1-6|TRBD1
TGTGCCAGCAGTTACTCGACTGGCAGGGGGCTTTCACCCCTCCACTTT
CASSYSTGRGLSPLHF
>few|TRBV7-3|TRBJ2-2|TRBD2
TGTGCCAGCAGCTTAAGTCTAGCGGGGGGCACCGGGGAGCTGTTTTTT
CASSLSLAGGTGELFF
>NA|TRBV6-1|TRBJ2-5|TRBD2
TGTGCCAGCATCGGGGCGGGAGGCCAAGAGACCCAGTACTTC
CASIGAGGQETQYF
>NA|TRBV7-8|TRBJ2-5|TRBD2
TGTGCCAGCAGCTTAGCGGTAATAGCGGGGGAAGAGACCCAGTACTTC
CASSLAVIAGEETQYF
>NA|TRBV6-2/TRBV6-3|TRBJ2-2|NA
TGTGCCAGCAGTTACTCCCCCGGGACGTCGAACACCGGGGAGCTGTTTTTT
CASSYSPGTSNTGELFF
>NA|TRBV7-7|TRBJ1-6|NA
TGCTCAACTTCACCCCTCCACTTT
CSTSPLHF
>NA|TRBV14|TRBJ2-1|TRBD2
TGTGCCAGCAGCCTAGCGGGGGGGGGCTACAATGAGCAGTTCTTC
CASSLAGGGYNEQFF
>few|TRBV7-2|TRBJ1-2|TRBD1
TGTGCCAGCAGTCCTACAGGGGAGCCTCTTTATGGCTACACCTTC
CASSPTGEPLYGYTF
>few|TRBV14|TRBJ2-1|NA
TGTGCCAGCAGCCCCAGGGGAGCCCCTGATGAGCAGTTCTTC
CASSPRGAPDEQFF
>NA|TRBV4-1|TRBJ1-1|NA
TGCGCCAGCAGCCAAGCGAGTGGAGGGGGGGAGACTGAAGCTTTCTTT
CASSQASGGGETEAFF
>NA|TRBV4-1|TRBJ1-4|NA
TGCGCCAGCAGCCTACATGGGAACCCGGCCACTAATGAAAAACTGTTTTTT
CASSLHGNPATNEKLFF
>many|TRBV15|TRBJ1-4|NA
TGTGCCACCAGCGGAACCGGGGACACAACTAATGAAAAACTGTTTTTT
CATSGTGDTTNEKLFF
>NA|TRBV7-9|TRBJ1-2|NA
TGTGCCAGCAGCCCCGCCCCAGCCAGCTATGGCTACACCTTC
CASSPAPASYGYTF
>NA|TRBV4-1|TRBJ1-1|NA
TGCGCCAGCAGGATAGGGGGAGGCACTGAAGCTTTCTTT
CASRIGGGTEAFF
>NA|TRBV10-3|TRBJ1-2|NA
TGTGCCATCAGTGAGTTACGGTGGGACGGCTACACCTTC
CAISELRWDGYTF
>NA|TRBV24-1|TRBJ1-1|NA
TGTGCCACCAGTGATTTTTCCGCTACTGAAGCTTTCTTT
CATSDFSATEAFF
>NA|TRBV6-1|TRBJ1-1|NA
TGTGCCAGCTACCCTTCCATGAACACTGAAGCTTTCTTT
CASYPSMNTEAFF
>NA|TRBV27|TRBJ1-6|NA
TGTGCCAGCAGTTTTCTGACTAATAATTCACCCCTCCACTTT
CASSFLTNNSPLHF
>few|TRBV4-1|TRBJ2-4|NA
TGCGCCAGCAGCCAAGGGGCAGGGGCTGTCAAAAACATTCAGTACTTC
CASSQGAGAVKNIQYF
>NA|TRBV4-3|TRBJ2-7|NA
TGCGCCAGCAGCCAAGATCTTTGGGCCTACACCCCGGCCGCCTACGAGCAGTACTTC
CASSQDLWAYTPAAYEQYF
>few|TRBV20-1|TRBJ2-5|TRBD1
TGCAGTGCTAGAGCGGACAGGGTGGGTCCAAAGACCCAGTACTTC
CSARADRVGPKTQYF
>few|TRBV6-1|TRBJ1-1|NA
TGTGCCAGCAGGGTAAGCGGGGGAAGAGGGACTGAAGCTTTCTTT
CASRVSGGRGTEAFF
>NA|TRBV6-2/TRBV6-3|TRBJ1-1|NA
TGTGCCAGCAGTTACTCCAAACAGGGCCAAACCCCTGAAGCTTTCTTT
CASSYSKQGQTPEAFF
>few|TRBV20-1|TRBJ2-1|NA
TGCAGTGCCGAGAGGGTATTGGGCAATGAGCAGTTCTTC
CSAERVLGNEQFF
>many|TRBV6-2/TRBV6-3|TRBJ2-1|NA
TGTGCCAGCAGTTCTAGCTCCTACAATGAGCAGTTCTTC
CASSSSSYNEQFF
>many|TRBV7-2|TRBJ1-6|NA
TGTGCCAGCAGCTTAGCGCAGAATTCACCCCTCCACTTT
CASSLAQNSPLHF
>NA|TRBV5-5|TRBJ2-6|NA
TGTGCCAGCAGCTACCCCGGGGACGGGGCCAACGTCCTGACTTTC
CASSYPGDGANVLTF
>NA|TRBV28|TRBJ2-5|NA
TGTGCCAGCAGTTTACTTCGGGGTCGGGAGACCCAGTACTTC
CASSLLRGRETQYF
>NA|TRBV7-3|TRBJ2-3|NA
TGTGCCAGCAGCCTTACCGGAGCCACACTGGATACGCAGTATTTT
CASSLTGATLDTQYF
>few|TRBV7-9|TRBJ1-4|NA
TGTGCCAGCAGCCCCGGACGCGGTGAAAAACTGTTTTTT
CASSPGRGEKLFF